This T cell receptor beta chain emerged from a study of blood T cell repertoires in COVID-19. Study as a whole: The United States, Italy and Spain supplied acute and convalescent COVID-19 samples. Nucleic acid was either cDNA or gDNA, and it came from T cells, B-cell-depleted T cells, or PBMCs.

This clone was seen once. This CDR3 region has 15 residues. V was pared by 5 bases and J by 0 bases, with 3 bases of the junction left unmatched. Germline CDR1 and CDR2: LNHDA and SQIVND (reference sequence). How the authors handled the data: Scientists estimated how many nucleated cells there were by amplifying reference gene primers. Profiling relied on immunoSEQ multiplex PCR, and the TCRdb table lists in-frame clones only, not all of them. That table supplies the V and J calls and clone size; D and trimming were determined from the DNA. The sample yields a few hundred thousand clones, approximately 80% seen once.

This TCR came from a human donor in a cohort sampled during active COVID-19. Sequencing was carried out using peripheral blood. V usage is TRBV19 and J usage is TRBJ2-3; 9 nucleotides align to TRBD2. The CDR3 DNA is TGTGCCAGTAGTTGGCTAGCGGGGAGCACAGATACGCAGTATTTT. Its protein is CASSWLAGSTDTQYF.